This is a list of T cell receptor beta chains from one sample in a study of neurological immune-mediated disorders. TCRdb recomputed calls from the 5' RACE reads with MiXCR, one row per CDR3 protein. The sample carries 48,000 or so distinct CDR3 sequences, approximately 10% recorded once. Sample: PBMCs. Receptor source: a woman aged 40 to 55 with HTLV-1-associated myelopathy (HAM/TSP). Each CDR3 is given with its conserved first and last residue. The order of the fields is D gene, V gene, CDR3 protein. A D gene is named only where the DNA matches it firmly.

>TRBD1|TRBV18
CASSQTGGDSPLHF
>.|TRBV4-2
CASSQGREAFF
>.|TRBV2
CASSAGSEQYF
>.|TRBV7-2
CASSQSGTRSYEQYF
>TRBD1|TRBV9
CASSVEGTGENTEAFF
>.|TRBV5-1
CASSLRGTTDTQYF
>.|TRBV5-5
CASSLGLDEQFF
>.|TRBV9
CASSPRVGGSYEQYF
>.|TRBV29-1
CSVDGPLGTEAFF
>.|TRBV4-3
CASSQSRYGYNEQFF
>TRBD1|TRBV29-1
CSVAWDRLNTEAFF
>.|TRBV18
CASSPPGATANTEAFF
>.|TRBV5-5
CASSSGGLTSADTQYF
>TRBD1|TRBV5-1
CASSLFAGGRETQYF
>.|TRBV5-1
CASSLEGGANTEAFF
>TRBD1|TRBV20-1
CSALRRQGINEQFF
>TRBD1|TRBV20-1
CSAQQGGNHEQYF
>TRBD1|TRBV5-1
CASSLEDRGLPQYF
>TRBD1|TRBV4-3
CASSQGTGASGNTIYF
>.|TRBV12-3/TRBV12-4
CASSPDDLEQYF
>.|TRBV7-8
CASSPLDLTGTDTQYF
>.|TRBV3-1
CASSRLAGELFF
>TRBD1|TRBV7-9
CASSRGQGGNQPQHF
>.|TRBV9
CASQGRSGANVLTF
>TRBD1|TRBV12-3/TRBV12-4
CASSVQGAGNNEQFF
>.|TRBV7-2
CASSLRQTSYEQYF
>.|TRBV6-2/TRBV6-3
CASSPTGRGTQYF
>TRBD1|TRBV5-1
CASSFATGDSSYNEQFF
>.|TRBV4-1
CVSSPLSGGTEAFF
>.|TRBV9
CASSVGLAEFYEQYF
>.|TRBV9
CASSVGRGGYTF
>TRBD1|TRBV12-5
CASGFGTGVYEQYF
>.|TRBV5-5
CASSFLRIYNSPLHF
>TRBD1|TRBV4-1
CASSPTGKVYEQYF
>.|TRBV30
CAWSGHFNTEAFF
>.|TRBV6-2/TRBV6-3
CASTDSGAEGYTF
>.|TRBV4-1
CASSQVVGVSSYNEQFF
>.|TRBV10-3
CAISEYLGNEQFF
>.|TRBV7-8
CASSLEGYYSGELFF
>.|TRBV5-1
CASSFSRNYEQYF
>.|TRBV4-1
CASSQEGLVGTTIYF
>TRBD2|TRBV20-1
CSARTSADSYEQYF
>TRBD1|TRBV5-1
CASSLALGQGVSPLHF
>.|TRBV9
CASSVPGEETQYF
>TRBD1|TRBV3-1
CASSQLNPGDRGRDGYGYTF
>.|TRBV5-1
CASSWHGQGNTGELFF
>.|TRBV11-2
CASGRTAQETQYF
>.|TRBV4-1
CASSLRTESSGANVLTF
>TRBD1|TRBV5-6
CASSFGTGDYEQYF
>TRBD1|TRBV2
CASTGTGGLNTEAFF